This TCR beta chain originates from a study of blood T cell repertoires in COVID-19. In the original analysis: Researchers report that nucleated cell counts were estimated from reference gene primer amplification. Sequenced by immunoSEQ multiplex PCR; TCRdb stores in-frame clones only, minus some. The V and J calls and clone size come from that table; D and trimming were worked out from the DNA. This sample carries about 53,000 clones, 81% of them seen once, and the ten largest clones take approximately 20%. V lost 6 bases to trimming and J lost 1 base; unmatched junction nucleotides: 7. Germline CDR1 SNHLY, CDR2 FYNNEI. The CDR3 runs 15 residues.

This chain uses TRBV2 with TRBJ1-1; 8 nucleotides match TRBD1. The clonotype was recovered from a woman older than 75 with COVID-19, enrolled during active disease. Sequenced sample: peripheral blood. CDR3 amino acids: CASRYDGQGNTEAFF. The CDR3 DNA follows: TGTGCCAGCAGATATGATGGACAGGGGAACACTGAAGCTTTCTTT.